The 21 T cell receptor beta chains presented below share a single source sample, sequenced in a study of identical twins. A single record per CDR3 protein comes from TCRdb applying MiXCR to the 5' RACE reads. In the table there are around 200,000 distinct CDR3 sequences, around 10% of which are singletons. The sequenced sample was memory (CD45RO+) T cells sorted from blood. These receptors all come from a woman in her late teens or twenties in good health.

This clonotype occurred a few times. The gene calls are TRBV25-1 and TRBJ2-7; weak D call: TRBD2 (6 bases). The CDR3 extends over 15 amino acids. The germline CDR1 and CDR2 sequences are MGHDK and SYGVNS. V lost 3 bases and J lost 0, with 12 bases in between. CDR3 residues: CASSDPRESSYEQYF. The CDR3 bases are TGTGCCAGCAGTGACCCCCGGGAGAGCTCCTACGAGCAGTACTTC.

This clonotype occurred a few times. The CDR3 DNA follows: TGCAGTGCTAGAGATGCCAGACTCCCTGACTATGGCTACACCTTC. Translation gives CSARDARLPDYGYTF. The rearrangement uses TRBV20-1 and TRBJ1-2; D is undetermined. V was pared by 0 bases and J by 3 bases, with 14 bases between. The CDR3 loop spans 15 amino acids. CDR1 is DFQATT and CDR2 is SNEGSKA in the germline V gene (reference sequence).

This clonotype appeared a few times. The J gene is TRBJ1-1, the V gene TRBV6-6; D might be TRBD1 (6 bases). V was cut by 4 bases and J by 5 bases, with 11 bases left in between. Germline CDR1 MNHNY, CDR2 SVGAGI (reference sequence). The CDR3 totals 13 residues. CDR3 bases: TGTGCCAGCAGTTTCACAGGGATGACTGAAGCTTTCTTT. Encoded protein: CASSFTGMTEAFF.

DNA for the CDR3: TGCAGTGCCTGGACGGATGAAGACGATACGCAGTATTTT. Its protein product is CSAWTDEDDTQYF. V is TRBV20-1 and J is TRBJ2-3, with no clear D. V gave up 6 bases and J gave up 6 bases, with 16 bases separating them. Germline CDR1 and CDR2: DFQATT and SNEGSKA (reference sequence). This CDR3 region has 13 residues.

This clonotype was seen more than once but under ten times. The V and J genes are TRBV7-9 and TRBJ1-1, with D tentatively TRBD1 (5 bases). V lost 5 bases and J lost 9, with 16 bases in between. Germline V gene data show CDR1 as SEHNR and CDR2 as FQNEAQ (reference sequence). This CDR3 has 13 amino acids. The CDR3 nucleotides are TGTGCCAGCAGCCGGTTACAACAGGCTCAAGCTTTCTTT. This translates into CASSRLQQAQAFF.

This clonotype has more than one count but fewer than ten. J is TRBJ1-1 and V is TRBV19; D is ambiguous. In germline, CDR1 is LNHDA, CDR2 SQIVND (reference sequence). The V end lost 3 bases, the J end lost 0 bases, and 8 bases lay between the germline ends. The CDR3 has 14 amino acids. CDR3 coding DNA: TGTGCCAGTAGTATCGGGTGGGTGAACACTGAAGCTTTCTTT. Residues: CASSIGWVNTEAFF.

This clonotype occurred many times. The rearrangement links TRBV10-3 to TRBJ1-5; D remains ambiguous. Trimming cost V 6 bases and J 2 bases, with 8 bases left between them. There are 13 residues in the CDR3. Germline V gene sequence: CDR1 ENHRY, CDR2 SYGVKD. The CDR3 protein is CAIREPGNQPQHF. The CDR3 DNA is TGTGCCATCAGGGAACCGGGCAATCAGCCCCAGCATTTT.

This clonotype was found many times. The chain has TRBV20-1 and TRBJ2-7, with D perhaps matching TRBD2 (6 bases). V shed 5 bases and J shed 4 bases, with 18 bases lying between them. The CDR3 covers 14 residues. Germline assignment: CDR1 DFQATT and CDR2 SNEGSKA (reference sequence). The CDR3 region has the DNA TGCAGTGCTGGAGGAGGGGCTAGCGATTACGAGCAGTACTTC. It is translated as CSAGGGASDYEQYF.

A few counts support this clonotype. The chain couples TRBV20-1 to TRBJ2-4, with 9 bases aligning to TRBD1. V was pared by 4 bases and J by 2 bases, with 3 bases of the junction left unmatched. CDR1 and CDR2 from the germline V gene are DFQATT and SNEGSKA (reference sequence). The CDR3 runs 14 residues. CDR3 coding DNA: TGCAGTGCTATCACAGGGGGCTCCAAAAACATTCAGTACTTC. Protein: CSAITGGSKNIQYF.

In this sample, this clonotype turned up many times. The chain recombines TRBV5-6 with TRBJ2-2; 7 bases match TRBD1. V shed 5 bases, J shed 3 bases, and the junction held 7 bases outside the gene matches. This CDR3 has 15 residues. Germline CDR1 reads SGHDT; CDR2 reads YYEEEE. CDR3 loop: CASSPGTEDTGELFF. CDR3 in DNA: TGTGCCAGCAGTCCCGGGACAGAGGACACCGGGGAGCTGTTTTTT.

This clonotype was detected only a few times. CDR3 DNA sequence: TGTGCCAGCAGCTGGCTTGTACGCGGTGAGCAGTTCTTC. This gives the protein CASSWLVRGEQFF. The genes are TRBV5-5 and TRBJ2-1; D gene unclear. The germline V gene encodes CDR1 SGHKS and CDR2 YYEKEE (reference sequence). V lost 3 bases, J lost 9 bases, and 13 bases lay in between. The CDR3 covers 13 residues.

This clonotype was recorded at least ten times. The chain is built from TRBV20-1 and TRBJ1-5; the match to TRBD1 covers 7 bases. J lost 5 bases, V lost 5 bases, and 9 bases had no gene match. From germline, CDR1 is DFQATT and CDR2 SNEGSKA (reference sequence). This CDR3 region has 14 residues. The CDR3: CSAGGQAADQPQHF. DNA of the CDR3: TGCAGTGCTGGAGGACAGGCGGCGGATCAGCCCCAGCATTTT.

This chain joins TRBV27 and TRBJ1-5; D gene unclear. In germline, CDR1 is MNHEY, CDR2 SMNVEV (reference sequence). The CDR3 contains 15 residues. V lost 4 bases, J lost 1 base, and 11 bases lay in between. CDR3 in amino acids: CASSSRRFSNQPQHF. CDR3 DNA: TGTGCCAGCAGTTCGAGAAGGTTCAGCAATCAGCCCCAGCATTTT.

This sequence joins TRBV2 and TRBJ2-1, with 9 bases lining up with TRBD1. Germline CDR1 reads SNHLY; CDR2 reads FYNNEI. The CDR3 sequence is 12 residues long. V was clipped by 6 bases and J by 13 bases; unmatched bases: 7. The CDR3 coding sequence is TGTGCCAGCAGCCGCGACAGGGGGGAACAGTTCTTC. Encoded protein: CASSRDRGEQFF.

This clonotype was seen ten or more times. The chain's CDR3 is CASSLPLGETQYF. CDR3 nucleotides: TGTGCCAGCAGCTTACCACTAGGAGAGACCCAGTACTTC. The chain couples TRBV7-9 to TRBJ2-5, with D possibly matching TRBD2 (5 bases). CDR3 length equals 13 residues. V was shortened by 2 bases and J by 4 bases, with 8 bases between the two germline ends. Germline V gives CDR1 SEHNR, CDR2 FQNEAQ (reference sequence).

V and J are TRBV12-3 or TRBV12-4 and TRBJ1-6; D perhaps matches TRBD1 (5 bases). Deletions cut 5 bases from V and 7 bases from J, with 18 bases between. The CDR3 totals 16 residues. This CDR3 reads CASSASEGTGNSPLHF. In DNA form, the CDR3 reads TGTGCCAGCAGTGCCTCCGAGGGGACGGGGAATTCACCCCTCCACTTT.

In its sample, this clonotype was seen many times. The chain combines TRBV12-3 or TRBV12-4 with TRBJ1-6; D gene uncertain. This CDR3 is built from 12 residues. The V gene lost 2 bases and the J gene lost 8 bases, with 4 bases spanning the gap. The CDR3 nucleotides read TGTGCCAGCAGTTTATCCGATTCACCCCTCCACTTT. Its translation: CASSLSDSPLHF.

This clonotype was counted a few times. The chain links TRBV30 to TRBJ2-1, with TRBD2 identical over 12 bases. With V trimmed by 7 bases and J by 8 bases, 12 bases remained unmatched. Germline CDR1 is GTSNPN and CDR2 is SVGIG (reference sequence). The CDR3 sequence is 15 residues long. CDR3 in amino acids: CAYPPTSGRLDEQFF. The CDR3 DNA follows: TGTGCCTACCCCCCCACTAGCGGGAGGTTGGATGAGCAGTTCTTC.

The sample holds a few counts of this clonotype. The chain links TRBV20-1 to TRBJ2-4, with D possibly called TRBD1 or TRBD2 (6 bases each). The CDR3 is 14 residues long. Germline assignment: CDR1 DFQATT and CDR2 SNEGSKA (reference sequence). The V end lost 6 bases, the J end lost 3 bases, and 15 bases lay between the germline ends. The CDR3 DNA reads TGCAGTGCGGGGGCCAACGGGGGCAAAAACATTCAGTACTTC. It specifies CSAGANGGKNIQYF.

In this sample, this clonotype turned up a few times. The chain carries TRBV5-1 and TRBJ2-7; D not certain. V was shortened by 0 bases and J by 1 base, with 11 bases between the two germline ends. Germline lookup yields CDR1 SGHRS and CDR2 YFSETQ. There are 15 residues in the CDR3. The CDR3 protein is CASSLGQSRSYEQYF. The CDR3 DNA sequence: TGCGCCAGCAGCTTGGGGCAGTCTCGGTCCTACGAGCAGTACTTC.

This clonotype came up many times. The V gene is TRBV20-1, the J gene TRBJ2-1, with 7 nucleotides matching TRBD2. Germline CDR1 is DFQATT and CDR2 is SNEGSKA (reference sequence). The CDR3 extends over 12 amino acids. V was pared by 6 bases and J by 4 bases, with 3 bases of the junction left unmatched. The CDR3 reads CSAAGRYNEQFF. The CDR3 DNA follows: TGCAGTGCAGCGGGGAGATACAATGAGCAGTTCTTC.